Following are 18 T cell receptor beta chains from one sample sequenced in a study of identical twins. TCRdb reprocessed the 5' RACE reads via MiXCR and lists one record per CDR3 protein. The sample contains about 520,000 distinct CDR3 sequences, roughly a fifth of which appear only once. The same data also went into a second study, on T cells expressing NK-cell markers.

The sample consisted of CD4+ T cells sorted from blood. Source of these receptors: a woman under 30 in good health.

The chain employs TRBV3-1 and TRBJ1-1; D not certain. The CDR3 sequence is 11 residues long. CDR1 and CDR2 from the germline V gene are LGHDT and YNNKEL (reference sequence). V dropped 4 bases and J dropped 8 bases, with 8 bases sitting between them. Here the CDR3 reads CASSLGVEAFF. CDR3 coding DNA: TGTGCCAGCAGCCTCGGGGTGGAAGCTTTCTTT.

This clonotype was seen a handful of times. This chain connects TRBV5-1 to TRBJ2-7; 8 nucleotides agree with TRBD1. V shed 4 bases, J shed 1 base, and the junction held 4 bases outside the gene matches. The CDR3 spans 14 residues. Germline V lookup: CDR1 SGHRS, CDR2 YFSETQ. In DNA form, the CDR3 reads TGCGCCAGCAGCCGGGACAGGCCATCCTACGAGCAGTACTTC. This gives the protein CASSRDRPSYEQYF.

V is TRBV20-1 and J is TRBJ2-1; no firm D call. The CDR3 is made up of 13 amino acids. The V and J ends lost 3 bases and 5 bases respectively, with 11 bases between them. Germline CDR1 is DFQATT and CDR2 is SNEGSKA (reference sequence). CDR3 amino acids: CSASLWLHNEQFF. The CDR3 DNA is TGCAGTGCTAGCTTATGGCTCCACAATGAGCAGTTCTTC.

The rearrangement joins TRBV5-8 to TRBJ1-5; D might be TRBD1 (6 bases). This CDR3 is built from 15 residues. V shed 2 bases and J shed 1 base, with 10 bases lying between them. The germline CDR1 and CDR2 sequences are SGHTS and YDEGEE. In nucleotides, the CDR3 is TGTGCCAGCAGCTTCCAGGGGACAAGCAATCAGCCCCAGCATTTT. This codes for CASSFQGTSNQPQHF.

The chain joins TRBV12-3 or TRBV12-4 to TRBJ2-1, with 14 bases lining up with TRBD2. Losses at the gene ends were 6 bases for V and 9 bases for J; bases not matched to a gene: 7. This CDR3 comprises 15 residues. CDR3 protein: CASRPGTSGGREQFF. CDR3 DNA sequence: TGTGCCAGCAGGCCCGGGACTAGCGGGGGCCGTGAGCAGTTCTTC.

The chain recombines TRBV29-1 with TRBJ2-1; the match to TRBD2 covers 16 bases. V was clipped by 7 bases and J by 9 bases; unmatched bases: 3. Looked up from germline, CDR1 is SQVTM and CDR2 is ANQGSEA. The CDR3 is 13 amino acids. CDR3 region: CSAGTSGRGEQFF. In nucleotides, the CDR3 is TGCAGCGCAGGGACTAGCGGGAGGGGTGAGCAGTTCTTC.

The rearrangement joins TRBV5-4 to TRBJ1-1, with D hard to call. This CDR3 comprises 14 residues. Germline V lookup: CDR1 SGHNT, CDR2 YYREEE (reference sequence). Trimming shortened V by 6 bases and J by 0 bases, and 12 bases separated the two germline ends. CDR3 DNA sequence: TGTGCCAGCAAGGTCGAGTCCATGAACACTGAAGCTTTCTTT. Translation gives CASKVESMNTEAFF.

This clonotype has just a few counts. J is TRBJ2-1 and V is TRBV7-3; the D is unclear. The CDR3 length is 13 residues. Trimming shortened V by 1 base and J by 13 bases, and 14 bases separated the two germline ends. Germline V lookup: CDR1 SGHTA, CDR2 FQGTGA. The CDR3 here is CASSLSRASDQFF. In DNA form, the CDR3 reads TGTGCCAGCAGCTTAAGTAGGGCGTCGGATCAGTTCTTC.

This clonotype has just a few counts. CDR3 DNA: TGCAGTGCTCGATCCGGGACAGGGTCCACCGGGGAGCTGTTTTTT. It translates to CSARSGTGSTGELFF. The chain carries TRBV20-1 and TRBJ2-2; 9 positions match TRBD1. The CDR3 has 15 residues. V shed 5 bases, J shed 4 bases, and the junction held 8 bases outside the gene matches. The germline V gene encodes CDR1 DFQATT and CDR2 SNEGSKA (reference sequence).

The genes are TRBV4-3 and TRBJ2-3, with D hard to call. CDR3 size: 14 residues. The germline CDR1 and CDR2 sequences are LGHNA and YSLEER. Trimming stripped 4 bases from V and 1 base from J, with 9 bases between. CDR3 protein: CASSPSSGTDTQYF. The CDR3 DNA reads as TGCGCCAGCAGCCCTTCATCGGGCACAGATACGCAGTATTTT.

This chain links TRBV6-1 with TRBJ2-7; D may be TRBD1 (5 bases). V lost 7 bases to trimming and J lost 3 bases, with 16 bases between them. Per the germline V gene, CDR1 is MNHNS and CDR2 is SASEGT. The CDR3 is 14 residues long. This chain's CDR3 is CASIQGRHFYEQYF. The CDR3 DNA reads as TGTGCCAGCATTCAGGGAAGACACTTCTACGAGCAGTACTTC.

This clonotype appeared once. This chain joins TRBV5-1 and TRBJ2-3, with TRBD1 as a possible D gene (6 bases). The V gene lost 6 bases and the J gene lost 0 bases, with 11 bases spanning the gap. Germline V gene lookup returns CDR1 SGHRS and CDR2 YFSETQ. The CDR3 consists of 14 residues. The CDR3 sequence: CASIGGPSTDTQYF. Written as DNA, the CDR3 is TGCGCCAGCATAGGGGGACCTAGCACAGATACGCAGTATTTT. The full variable domain, rest sourced from reference TRBV5-1 and TRBJ2-3, is KAGVTQTPRYLIKTRGQQVTLSCSPISGHRSVSWYQQTPGQGLQFLFEYFSETQRNKGNFPGRFSGRQFSNSRSEMNVSTLELGDSALYLCASIGGPSTDTQYFGPGTRLTVL.

The J gene is TRBJ2-5, the V gene TRBV6-1, with 10 bases that match TRBD1. Per germline, CDR1 MNHNS and CDR2 SASEGT. This CDR3 region has 16 residues. The junction had 11 bases not matched to a gene; V was cut back by 6 bases and J by 4 bases. The CDR3 bases are TGTGCCAGCAGCCTCGGGACAGGGGCCATGGGAGAGACCCAGTACTTC. As protein: CASSLGTGAMGETQYF.

The V and J genes are TRBV7-3 and TRBJ2-1; a possible D gene is TRBD2 (7 bases). CDR3 length equals 15 residues. Germline V gene lookup returns CDR1 SGHTA and CDR2 FQGTGA. With 2 bases removed from V and 3 bases from J, the gap between germline ends came to 11 bases. CDR3 residues: CASSLWGGRYNEQFF. The CDR3 DNA reads TGTGCCAGCAGCTTATGGGGGGGCCGCTACAATGAGCAGTTCTTC. The whole variable domain, remainder taken from reference TRBV7-3 and TRBJ2-1, is GAGVSQTPSNKVTEKGKYVELRCDPISGHTALYWYRQSLGQGPEFLIYFQGTGAADDSGLPNDRFFAVRPEGSVSTLKIQRTERGDSAVYLCASSLWGGRYNEQFFGPGTRLTVL.

This clonotype was seen a handful of times. The chain has TRBV20-1 and TRBJ2-6; 8 nucleotides align to TRBD1. Germline V CDR1 and CDR2: DFQATT, SNEGSKA (reference sequence). Trimming took 6 bases from V and 2 from J; bases not matched to a gene: 9. This CDR3 region has 16 residues. This CDR3 reads CSAFDRGSTGANVLTF. DNA for the CDR3: TGCAGTGCATTCGACAGGGGAAGCACTGGGGCCAACGTCCTGACTTTC.

The CDR3 DNA reads TGTGCCAGCAGCTTAAGGTCGGGCCCCGCAGATACGCAGTATTTT. This sequence encodes CASSLRSGPADTQYF. The chain uses TRBV7-3 and TRBJ2-3; D is ambiguous. V gave up 1 base and J gave up 4 bases, with 12 bases separating them. The CDR3 is made up of 15 amino acids. Germline lookup yields CDR1 SGHTA and CDR2 FQGTGA.

This clonotype was counted only a few times. The chain links TRBV4-2 to TRBJ2-3, with D perhaps being TRBD1 or TRBD2 (5 bases each). The germline CDR1 and CDR2 sequences are LGHNA and YNFKEQ. The CDR3 has 15 residues. Trimming pared 4 bases from V and 2 bases from J, leaving 13 bases between. Here the CDR3 reads CASSRDRGHTDTQYF. CDR3 bases: TGTGCCAGCAGCCGCGACAGAGGGCACACAGATACGCAGTATTTT.

The table lists this clonotype with a few counts. The V and J genes are TRBV7-8 and TRBJ2-7, with D maybe TRBD2 (6 bases). The V and J ends lost 1 base and 4 bases respectively, with 17 bases between them. CDR1 and CDR2 from the germline V gene are SGHVS and FQNEAQ. This CDR3 contains 16 residues. In nucleotides, the CDR3 is TGTGCCAGCAGCTTAGGCCCGGGACTTGGACCTTACGAGCAGTACTTC. This translates into CASSLGPGLGPYEQYF. Looking up the rest from reference TRBV7-8 and TRBJ2-7 gives the full variable domain: GAGVSQSPRYKVAKRGQDVALRCDPISGHVSLFWYQQALGQGPEFLTYFQNEAQLDKSGLPSDRFFAERPEGSVSTLKIQRTQQEDSAVYLCASSLGPGLGPYEQYFGPGTRLTVT.